Each of the 32 T cell receptor beta chains below was sequenced from the same sample in a study of blood T cell repertoires in COVID-19 (dated by TCRdb to 2019 to 2021). Libraries were prepared through the immunoSEQ multiplex PCR assay. Entries here come from immuneACCESS through TCRdb and include only in-frame sequences with V and J called. Some clones fail to appear in such tables; in the studies checked, an unresolved V gene covers under half of the shortfall, and the cause of the remainder is unknown. The sample contains roughly 36,000 clones, around 86% of them found a single time. Together, the top ten hold about 9.5% of the sample. What was sequenced was peripheral blood. All receptors derive from a man older than 75 with active COVID-19.

The chain uses TRBV27 and TRBJ2-7, with D possibly matching TRBD2 (6 bases). This CDR3 region has 13 residues. Trimming stripped 5 bases from V and 6 bases from J, with 14 bases between. Germline-derived CDR1 and CDR2 are MNHEY and SMNVEV (reference sequence). This CDR3 reads CASSPGHGGEQYF. The DNA of the CDR3 is TGTGCCAGCAGTCCCGGACACGGGGGCGAGCAGTACTTC.

Only a few counts were recorded for this clone. The rearrangement joins TRBV29-1 to TRBJ1-5; D is unresolved. The ends were cut back, 4 bases at V and 4 bases at J, with 11 bases in the middle. The CDR3 has 13 residues. Germline loops: CDR1 SQVTM, CDR2 ANQGSEA. In nucleotides, the CDR3 is TGCAGCGTTGGGGAGAACTCAAATCAGCCCCAGCATTTT. This translates into CSVGENSNQPQHF.

The chain is built from TRBV5-1 and TRBJ2-7; 10 bases are a match to TRBD2. V dropped 3 bases and J dropped 6; count of bases not matched to a gene: 9. Germline CDR1 is SGHRS and CDR2 is YFSETQ. The CDR3 is 15 residues long. CDR3 residues: CASSSDGTSVGEQYF. The CDR3 nucleotides are TGCGCCAGCAGCTCAGACGGGACTAGCGTTGGCGAGCAGTACTTC.

The genes are TRBV28 and TRBJ2-3; 12 bases map to TRBD2. The CDR3 consists of 23 residues. Per the germline V gene, CDR1 is MDHEN and CDR2 is SYDVKM. V shed 4 bases, J shed 2 bases, and the junction held 25 bases outside the gene matches. CDR3 nucleotides: TGTGCCAGCAGTTCCCGGAGAGGGTTAACTTGGCTAGCGGGAGGGGGGAACACAGATACGCAGTATTTT. Amino acids: CASSSRRGLTWLAGGGNTDTQYF.

The rearrangement joins TRBV11-2 to TRBJ2-5; TRBD1 is a possible D gene (5 bases). The CDR3 runs to 16 residues. In germline, CDR1 is SGHAT, CDR2 FQNNGV. V was shortened by 5 bases and J by 0 bases, with 16 bases between the two germline ends. CDR3 sequence reads: CASSAGALTYQETQYF. CDR3 DNA sequence: TGTGCCAGCAGCGCTGGGGCATTGACGTACCAAGAGACCCAGTACTTC.

The chain recombines TRBV28 with TRBJ2-7, with TRBD1 matching 8 bases. Trimming cost V 8 bases and J 5 bases; bases outside gene matches: 14. This CDR3 is 15 amino acids long. Germline CDR1 is MDHEN and CDR2 is SYDVKM. CDR3 residues: CASHAPGQAVHEQYF. In DNA form, the CDR3 reads TGTGCCAGCCACGCCCCGGGACAGGCCGTCCACGAGCAGTACTTC.

This clone was picked up a small number of times. The V and J genes are TRBV14 and TRBJ1-3; 10 bases line up with TRBD1. Germline V CDR1 and CDR2: SGHDN, FVKESK. Trimming took 2 bases from V and 2 from J; bases not matched to a gene: 9. The CDR3 covers 18 residues. The CDR3, as DNA: TGTGCCAGCAGCCAAATTCCGGGACAGGGGCTAACTGGAAACACCATATATTTT. Protein: CASSQIPGQGLTGNTIYF. Looking up the rest from reference TRBV14 and TRBJ1-3 gives the full variable domain: EAGVTQFPSHSVIEKGQTVTLRCDPISGHDNLYWYRRVMGKEIKFLLHFVKESKQDESGMPNNRFLAERTGGTYSTLKVQPAELEDSGVYFCASSQIPGQGLTGNTIYFGEGSWLTVV.

A single count supports this clone. The chain joins TRBV4-3 to TRBJ2-6; weak D call: TRBD1 (6 bases). The CDR3 covers 19 residues. Germline V gene lookup returns CDR1 LGHNA and CDR2 YSLEER. The V gene lost 0 bases and the J gene lost 0 bases, with 15 bases spanning the gap. CDR3 coding DNA: TGCGCCAGCAGCCAAGAAGAGACAGGAGGATTCTCTGGGGCCAACGTCCTGACTTTC. Amino acids: CASSQEETGGFSGANVLTF.

The chain joins TRBV28 to TRBJ1-4; D remains ambiguous. The CDR3 runs 14 residues. Trimming took off 2 bases at V and 4 bases at J, with 8 bases between the two ends. Germline V CDR1 and CDR2: MDHEN, SYDVKM. The CDR3 region is CASSLGLHNEKLFF. The CDR3 bases are TGTGCCAGCAGTTTAGGACTCCATAATGAAAAACTGTTTTTT.

Here the CDR3 reads CASSTAPNTGELFF. The CDR3, as DNA: TGCGCCAGCAGCACTGCCCCGAACACCGGGGAGCTGTTTTTT. The chain has TRBV5-1 and TRBJ2-2; D remains unclear. Per germline, CDR1 SGHRS and CDR2 YFSETQ. The V end lost 4 bases, the J end lost 0 bases, and 7 bases lay between the germline ends. The CDR3 runs 14 residues. Based on the CDR3 plus reference TRBV5-1 and TRBJ2-2, the full variable domain is KAGVTQTPRYLIKTRGQQVTLSCSPISGHRSVSWYQQTPGQGLQFLFEYFSETQRNKGNFPGRFSGRQFSNSRSEMNVSTLELGDSALYLCASSTAPNTGELFFGEGSRLTVL.

This sequence joins TRBV10-3 and TRBJ2-7; D unclear. There are 14 residues in the CDR3. Germline V gene data show CDR1 as ENHRY and CDR2 as SYGVKD. V was trimmed by 4 bases and J by 0 bases, leaving 10 bases between them. CDR3: CAISGGEVSYEQYF. The CDR3 DNA follows: TGTGCCATCAGTGGCGGTGAAGTCTCCTACGAGCAGTACTTC.

Remarks on this clone: Relative to the germline gene, one junction end is altered; a read error may explain this. Other DNA variants within this sample encode the same CDR3. This chain links TRBV15 with TRBJ2-1; 8 positions match TRBD2. Germline V gene data show CDR1 as LNHNV and CDR2 as YYDKDF (reference sequence). This CDR3 region has 14 residues. CDR3 loop: CATRELAGYNEQFF. The CDR3 DNA reads TGCGCCACCAGAGAATTAGCGGGGTACAATGAGCAGTTCTTC.

This clone has only one observation. The rearrangement uses TRBV27 and TRBJ2-7; possible D gene TRBD1, 6 bases. The V and J ends lost 6 bases and 0 bases respectively, with 12 bases between them. This CDR3 is 14 amino acids long. Germline V gene sequence: CDR1 MNHEY, CDR2 SMNVEV (reference sequence). CDR3 in amino acids: CASRTQGSSYEQYF. The CDR3 DNA reads as TGTGCCAGCAGGACCCAGGGGAGCTCCTACGAGCAGTACTTC.

The chain uses TRBV19 and TRBJ2-2; D remains unclear. Germline V CDR1 and CDR2: LNHDA, SQIVND (reference sequence). The CDR3 sequence is 13 residues long. Trimming took off 2 bases at V and 5 bases at J, with 6 bases between the two ends. The CDR3 DNA follows: TGTGCCAGTAGTATAATTCCTACCGGGGAGCTGTTTTTT. Translated: CASSIIPTGELFF.

The chain employs TRBV9 and TRBJ2-7, with 8 bases that match TRBD2. Germline V gene sequence: CDR1 SGDLS, CDR2 YYNGEE. The CDR3 extends over 16 amino acids. The V and J ends lost 3 bases and 4 bases, in that order; junction bases with no gene match: 12. CDR3 amino acids: CASSGPMGAGDYEQYF. Here the CDR3 DNA reads TGTGCCAGCAGCGGGCCCATGGGAGCGGGAGATTACGAGCAGTACTTC. The variable domain in full, completed from reference TRBV9 and TRBJ2-7, reads DSGVTQTPKHLITATGQRVTLRCSPRSGDLSVYWYQQSLDQGLQFLIQYYNGEERAKGNILERFSAQQFPDLHSELNLSSLELGDSALYFCASSGPMGAGDYEQYFGPGTRLTVT.

This chain uses TRBV4-1 with TRBJ2-1; 8 positions match TRBD1. Germline CDR1 MGHRA, CDR2 YSYEKL. With 0 bases clipped from V and 7 bases from J, the junction kept 20 bases outside the gene matches. CDR3 length equals 20 residues. The CDR3 reads CASSQDLGMAGRGRRNEQFF. The CDR3 DNA reads TGCGCCAGCAGCCAAGATTTGGGGATGGCCGGCAGGGGGCGACGTAATGAGCAGTTCTTC.

Written as DNA, the CDR3 is TGTGCCAGCTCACTCGATCTTAGCACTGAAGCTTTCTTT. It encodes CASSLDLSTEAFF. V and J are TRBV18 and TRBJ1-1; D gene uncertain. This CDR3 is built from 13 residues. With 4 bases removed from V and 4 bases from J, the gap between germline ends came to 10 bases. CDR1 is KGHSH and CDR2 is LQKENI in the germline V gene.

This clone has a handful of counts. The J gene is TRBJ2-7, the V gene TRBV28; 10 bases are a match to TRBD2. Per germline, CDR1 MDHEN and CDR2 SYDVKM. The V and J ends lost 4 bases and 4 bases, in that order; junction bases with no gene match: 7. The CDR3 spans 15 residues. The DNA of the CDR3 is TGTGCCAGCAGTTCATCTAGCGGGAGACCTTACGAGCAGTACTTC. This translates into CASSSSSGRPYEQYF.

This chain joins TRBV7-9 and TRBJ2-7; 8 nucleotides line up with TRBD2. Germline CDR1 SEHNR, CDR2 FQNEAQ (reference sequence). The V segment lost 3 bases and the J segment 4 bases; nucleotides outside the gene matches: 14. This CDR3 spans 17 amino acids. This CDR3 reads CASSLGLAGPLAYEQYF. The CDR3 bases are TGTGCCAGCAGCTTGGGGTTAGCGGGACCTCTTGCTTACGAGCAGTACTTC.

The chain links TRBV5-4 to TRBJ2-5; D might be TRBD1 (6 bases). Trimming took 4 bases from V and 4 from J, leaving 11 bases between them. The germline V gene encodes CDR1 SGHNT and CDR2 YYREEE (reference sequence). CDR3 size: 13 residues. CDR3 coding DNA: TGTGCCAGCAGCCTGGACAGTCGAGAGACCCAGTACTTC. Residues: CASSLDSRETQYF.

In this sample, this clone turned up a few times. The chain is built from TRBV10-3 and TRBJ1-2; 8 nucleotides line up with TRBD1. V shed 7 bases and J 7 bases; nucleotides not matched to a gene: 8. Germline V CDR1 and CDR2: ENHRY, SYGVKD. The CDR3 length is 13 residues. CDR3 nucleotide sequence: TGTGCCATCACTACAACGACAGGGGTTGGCTACACCTTC. This codes for CAITTTTGVGYTF.

This clone was seen only once. The chain uses TRBV3-1 (or the pseudogene TRBV3-2) and TRBJ2-1; TRBD2 agrees at 9 bases. The germline gives CDR1 LGHDT, CDR2 YNNKEL (reference sequence). This CDR3 spans 13 amino acids. V shed 0 bases, J shed 13 bases, and the junction held 4 bases outside the gene matches. CDR3 coding DNA: TGTGCCAGCAGCCAAGAGGGCGGGAGGGCCCAGTTCTTC. Translation gives CASSQEGGRAQFF.

This chain links TRBV10-3 with TRBJ2-7; TRBD1 matches 7 bases. J lost 5 bases, V lost 7 bases, and 8 bases had no gene match. The CDR3 runs 13 residues. Germline CDR1 is ENHRY and CDR2 is SYGVKD. The CDR3 loop reads CAINGQGDHEQYF. CDR3 DNA: TGTGCCATCAATGGGCAGGGGGATCACGAGCAGTACTTC.

The chain carries TRBV28 and TRBJ2-7, with D maybe TRBD1 (6 bases). With 5 bases removed from V and 0 bases from J, the gap between germline ends came to 14 bases. The CDR3 covers 15 residues. CDR1 is MDHEN and CDR2 is SYDVKM in the germline V gene. CDR3 in amino acids: CASSPRQVGSYEQYF. The CDR3 DNA reads TGTGCCAGCAGTCCCCGACAGGTTGGCTCCTACGAGCAGTACTTC.

The chain is built from TRBV19 and TRBJ2-2, with TRBD2 identical over 8 bases. CDR3 size: 17 residues. Germline loops: CDR1 LNHDA, CDR2 SQIVND (reference sequence). Trimming removed 3 bases from V and 5 bases from J; junction bases left unmatched: 11. CDR3: CASSIPSLAGRTGELFF. CDR3 sequence (DNA): TGTGCCAGTAGTATCCCTAGTTTAGCGGGGAGAACCGGGGAGCTGTTTTTT.

The chain is built from TRBV2 and TRBJ1-6, with D possibly being TRBD1 (5 bases). Germline CDR1 SNHLY, CDR2 FYNNEI. There are 14 residues in the CDR3. Trimming left V 8 bases short and J 7 bases short, with 15 bases between. CDR3 coding DNA: TGTGCCAGCGCTTTAGGGGTGAGCAATTCACCCCTCCACTTT. It specifies CASALGVSNSPLHF.

The chain recombines TRBV27 with TRBJ2-3; D perhaps matches TRBD1 (6 bases). The V end was cut by 2 bases, the J end by 5 bases, with 14 bases between. Per germline, CDR1 MNHEY and CDR2 SMNVEV (reference sequence). The CDR3 is 15 residues long. The CDR3 loop reads CASSLRPGAIDTQYF. In nucleotides, the CDR3 is TGTGCCAGCAGTTTAAGGCCAGGGGCTATAGATACGCAGTATTTT.

This chain uses TRBV18 with TRBJ1-2, with TRBD1 matching over 8 bases. CDR3 length: 13 residues. CDR1 and CDR2 from the germline V gene are KGHSH and LQKENI. The trim removed 3 bases at V and 8 bases at J, leaving 5 bases unmatched. The DNA of the CDR3 is TGTGCCAGCTCACCTGACAGGGGCTGGGGCTACACCTTC. It yields the protein CASSPDRGWGYTF. Full variable domain (rest looked up from reference TRBV18 and TRBJ1-2): NAGVMQNPRHLVRRRGQEARLRCSPMKGHSHVYWYRQLPEEGLKFMVYLQKENIIDESGMPKERFSAEFPKEGPSILRIQQVVRGDSAAYFCASSPDRGWGYTFGSGTRLTVV.

The chain couples TRBV27 to TRBJ2-7; TRBD2 might be the D (5 bases). V was cut by 0 bases and J by 2 bases, with 14 bases left in between. This CDR3 has 16 residues. Germline lookup yields CDR1 MNHEY and CDR2 SMNVEV (reference sequence). CDR3 sequence reads: CASSLSGSGYTYEQYF. CDR3 sequence (DNA): TGTGCCAGCAGTTTATCGGGGAGCGGCTATACCTACGAGCAGTACTTC.

This clone occurred once. The V and J genes are TRBV19 and TRBJ1-2, with D unclear. Trimming shortened V by 5 bases and J by 3 bases, and 16 bases separated the two germline ends. Germline assignment: CDR1 LNHDA and CDR2 SQIVND (reference sequence). The CDR3 length is 15 residues. DNA for the CDR3: TGTGCCAGTAGTCCAGGCCATCCGATTTACTATGGCTACACCTTC. The encoded protein is CASSPGHPIYYGYTF.

This chain uses TRBV18 with TRBJ2-1; 9 nucleotides agree with TRBD1. The CDR3 is 16 amino acids. Germline assignment: CDR1 KGHSH and CDR2 LQKENI. Trimming took 5 bases from V and 7 from J; bases not matched to a gene: 12. The CDR3 sequence is CASSESPGQGTNEQFF. In nucleotides, the CDR3 is TGTGCCAGCTCAGAATCTCCGGGACAGGGTACAAATGAGCAGTTCTTC.

J is TRBJ2-7 and V is TRBV7-2, with TRBD2 matching 7 bases. The length of the CDR3 is 14 residues. Germline V CDR1 and CDR2: SGHTA, FQGNSA. Trimming at V came to 4 bases and at J to 5 bases, leaving 8 bases not matched to a gene. Here the CDR3 DNA reads TGTGCCAGCAGCTCCGTGCGGGAGCTCCACGAGCAGTACTTC. Translating gives CASSSVRELHEQYF.